The next 17 T cell receptor beta chains were all read from a single sample in a study of blood T cell repertoires in COVID-19. This table comes from immunoSEQ multiplex PCR, and its TCRdb copy is limited to in-frame clones, with some not included. Found here are fewer than 200,000 clones, 70% to 85% of them singletons; the top ten hold approximately 22%. The sample was peripheral blood. The receptors originated from an elderly woman with acute or convalescent COVID-19.

V is TRBV4-1 and J is TRBJ2-7; tentative D call: TRBD2 (6 bases). Germline assignment: CDR1 MGHRA and CDR2 YSYEKL. This CDR3 has 13 amino acids. V was trimmed by 0 bases and J by 7 bases, leaving 10 bases between them. The CDR3 DNA sequence: TGCGCCAGCAGCCAAGATAGCGGACCTGAGCAGTACTTC. Its protein is CASSQDSGPEQYF.

This clone was seen a handful of times. This rearrangement joins TRBV20-1 to TRBJ1-2; 7 bases fit TRBD1. CDR3 length: 13 residues. CDR1 is DFQATT and CDR2 is SNEGSKA in the germline V gene (reference sequence). V lost 3 bases, J lost 3 bases, and 4 bases stayed unmatched. The CDR3 DNA follows: TGCAGTGCTAGTCAGCAGGGGGACTATGGCTACACCTTC. The encoded protein is CSASQQGDYGYTF.

The CDR3 reads CASSIHRDRFMNTEAFF. DNA of the CDR3: TGTGCCAGTAGTATTCACAGGGATAGGTTCATGAACACTGAAGCTTTCTTT. The V call is TRBV19, the J call TRBJ1-1; TRBD1 is a possible D gene (6 bases). V lost 3 bases to trimming and J lost 0 bases, with 17 bases between them. CDR1 is LNHDA and CDR2 is SQIVND in the germline V gene (reference sequence). The CDR3 sequence is 17 residues long.

J is TRBJ2-7 and V is TRBV5-6; TRBD1 matches at 9 bases. This CDR3 is 15 amino acids long. CDR1 is SGHDT, CDR2 YYEEEE, per germline. V lost 4 bases, J lost 2 bases, and 7 bases stayed unmatched. The CDR3 loop is CASSRTGQGTYEQYF. In DNA form, the CDR3 reads TGTGCCAGCAGCCGTACCGGACAGGGGACCTACGAGCAGTACTTC.

As concerns this clone: In the same sample, other DNA sequences code for this CDR3. The chain is built from TRBV18 and TRBJ1-5; 8 bases line up with TRBD1. In germline, CDR1 is KGHSH, CDR2 LQKENI. The CDR3 spans 14 residues. V trimming: 3 bases; J trimming: 2 bases; junction bases outside the gene matches: 0. The CDR3 sequence: CASSPTGGNQPQHF. In DNA, the CDR3 is TGTGCCAGCTCACCGACAGGGGGCAATCAGCCCCAGCATTTT. Full variable domain (outside the CDR3, taken from reference TRBV18 and TRBJ1-5): NAGVMQNPRHLVRRRGQEARLRCSPMKGHSHVYWYRQLPEEGLKFMVYLQKENIIDESGMPKERFSAEFPKEGPSILRIQQVVRGDSAAYFCASSPTGGNQPQHFGDGTRLSIL.

This clone was counted a few times. This chain links TRBV2 with TRBJ2-1; the D gene is possibly TRBD2 (6 bases). Trimming took off 4 bases at V and 5 bases at J, with 9 bases between the two ends. The CDR3 totals 13 residues. CDR1 SNHLY and CDR2 FYNNEI come from the germline V gene. The CDR3 DNA is TGTGCCAGCAGTGGGGACTGGGACAATGAGCAGTTCTTC. Translated, it gives CASSGDWDNEQFF.

This clone appeared once. V is TRBV2 and J is TRBJ1-1; 9 positions agree with TRBD1. Germline V gives CDR1 SNHLY, CDR2 FYNNEI. CDR3 size: 16 residues. Trimming removed 7 bases from V and 3 bases from J; junction bases left unmatched: 12. CDR3 sequence (DNA): TGTGCCAGCACAGACGGGAACAGGGGGCTGGACACTGAAGCTTTCTTT. Its translation is CASTDGNRGLDTEAFF.

The chain carries TRBV19 and TRBJ1-5, with TRBD1 as a possible D gene (6 bases). The CDR3 length is 15 residues. Per the germline V gene, CDR1 is LNHDA and CDR2 is SQIVND (reference sequence). Trimming removed 1 base from V and 5 bases from J, with 12 bases in between. The CDR3 region is CASSIVGDTDQPQHF. The CDR3 DNA reads as TGTGCCAGTAGTATAGTGGGGGACACAGATCAGCCCCAGCATTTT.

The chain joins TRBV6-6 to TRBJ1-5, with no clear D. Germline V lookup: CDR1 MNHNY, CDR2 SVGAGI (reference sequence). The germline V and J ends were trimmed by 5 bases and 0 bases, with 8 bases remaining between them. CDR3 size: 14 residues. CDR3 amino acids: CASSEHGSNQPQHF. In DNA form, the CDR3 reads TGTGCCAGCAGTGAGCACGGTAGCAATCAGCCCCAGCATTTT.

This clone occurred many times. The same CDR3 also results from other DNA sequences found in this sample. This chain connects TRBV9 to TRBJ1-3; D might be TRBD1 (5 bases). V was clipped by 0 bases and J by 1 base, with 8 bases between them. The CDR3 covers 15 residues. From germline, CDR1 is SGDLS and CDR2 YYNGEE. The CDR3: CASSVVGGSGNTIYF. The CDR3 DNA is TGTGCCAGCAGCGTAGTCGGGGGTTCTGGAAACACCATATATTTT. Drawing the rest from reference TRBV9 and TRBJ1-3, the complete variable domain is DSGVTQTPKHLITATGQRVTLRCSPRSGDLSVYWYQQSLDQGLQFLIQYYNGEERAKGNILERFSAQQFPDLHSELNLSSLELGDSALYFCASSVVGGSGNTIYFGEGSWLTVV.

The V call is TRBV19, the J call TRBJ1-2; 8 bases align to TRBD1. The CDR3 is made up of 11 amino acids. Germline V gives CDR1 LNHDA, CDR2 SQIVND (reference sequence). Trimming at V came to 6 bases and at J to 10 bases, leaving 4 bases not matched to a gene. The CDR3 region has the DNA TGTGCCAGTAGCATGGACAGGGCCTACACCTTC. Encoded protein: CASSMDRAYTF.

V gene TRBV6-5 combines with J gene TRBJ2-5; 9 positions match TRBD2. J was trimmed by 5 bases and V by 5 bases; bases with no gene match: 6. The CDR3 covers 14 residues. CDR1 MNHEY and CDR2 SVGAGI come from the germline V gene. This chain's CDR3 is CASSLREGWETQYF. DNA for the CDR3: TGTGCCAGCAGTCTGCGGGAGGGGTGGGAGACCCAGTACTTC.

This chain uses TRBV6-5 with TRBJ2-7, with 7 nucleotides matching TRBD1. Germline V gene data show CDR1 as MNHEY and CDR2 as SVGAGI. Trimming took 0 bases from V and 4 from J; bases not matched to a gene: 9. The CDR3 spans 16 residues. The CDR3: CASSYSTGPEMYEQYF. As DNA, the CDR3 is TGTGCCAGCAGTTACTCGACAGGGCCCGAGATGTACGAGCAGTACTTC.

This rearrangement joins TRBV5-6 to TRBJ1-2; D may be TRBD1 (6 bases). Trimming removed 5 bases at V and 6 bases at J, with 14 bases between. This CDR3 has 13 amino acids. Looked up from germline, CDR1 is SGHDT and CDR2 is YYEEEE. CDR3 in amino acids: CASRPGGRHGYTF. CDR3 bases: TGTGCCAGCAGACCCGGGGGGCGGCATGGCTACACCTTC.

The chain employs TRBV5-1 and TRBJ2-3; possibly TRBD1 for D (6 bases). The CDR3 is 18 amino acids. The germline CDR1 and CDR2 sequences are SGHRS and YFSETQ. V shed 2 bases and J shed 1 base, with 20 bases lying between them. CDR3 nucleotide sequence: TGCGCCAGCAGCTTTTCGCAGGGACCAGGGGCTGGCACAGATACGCAGTATTTT. Translating gives CASSFSQGPGAGTDTQYF.

V usage is TRBV5-4 and J usage is TRBJ2-2, with TRBD1 matching over 7 bases. The germline V gene has CDR1 SGHNT and CDR2 YYREEE (reference sequence). V was pared by 4 bases and J by 6 bases, with 9 bases of the junction left unmatched. This CDR3 is 15 amino acids long. CDR3 sequence: CASSPGQYGAGELFF. The DNA for the CDR3 is TGTGCCAGCAGCCCGGGACAGTATGGCGCCGGGGAGCTGTTTTTT.

CDR3 in DNA: TGTGCCAGCTCACCAGAGGCAGCGAACACTGAAGCTTTCTTT. As protein: CASSPEAANTEAFF. V gene TRBV18 combines with J gene TRBJ1-1; unclear D gene. V dropped 2 bases and J dropped 1 base, with 8 bases sitting between them. Looked up from germline, CDR1 is KGHSH and CDR2 is LQKENI. The CDR3 is made up of 14 amino acids. The variable domain in full, completed from reference TRBV18 and TRBJ1-1, reads NAGVMQNPRHLVRRRGQEARLRCSPMKGHSHVYWYRQLPEEGLKFMVYLQKENIIDESGMPKERFSAEFPKEGPSILRIQQVVRGDSAAYFCASSPEAANTEAFFGQGTRLTVV.